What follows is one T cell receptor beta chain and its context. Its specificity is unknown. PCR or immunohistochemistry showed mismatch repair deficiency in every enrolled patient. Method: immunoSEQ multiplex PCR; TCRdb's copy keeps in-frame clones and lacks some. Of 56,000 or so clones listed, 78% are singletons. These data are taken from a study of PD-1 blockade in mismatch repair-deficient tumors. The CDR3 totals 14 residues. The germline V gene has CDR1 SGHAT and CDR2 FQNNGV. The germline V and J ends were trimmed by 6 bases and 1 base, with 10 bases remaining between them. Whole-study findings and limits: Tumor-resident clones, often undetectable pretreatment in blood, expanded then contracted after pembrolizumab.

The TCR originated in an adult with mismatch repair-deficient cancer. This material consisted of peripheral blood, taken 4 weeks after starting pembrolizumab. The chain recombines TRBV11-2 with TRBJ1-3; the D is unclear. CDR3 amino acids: CASRLRESGNTIYF. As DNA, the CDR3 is TGTGCCAGCAGATTAAGGGAGTCTGGAAACACCATATATTTT. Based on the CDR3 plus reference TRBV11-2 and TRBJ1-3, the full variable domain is EAGVAQSPRYKIIEKRQSVAFWCNPISGHATLYWYQQILGQGPKLLIQFQNNGVVDDSQLPKDRFSAERLKGVDSTLKIQPAKLEDSAVYLCASRLRESGNTIYFGEGSWLTVV.